The sequence of this T cell receptor beta chain was determined in a study of T cell responses to AZD1222 COVID-19 vaccine. General study results and limits: Nearly half of unique spike-specific TCRs reportedly avoided B.1.351 and B.1.1.7 mutated regions. Only a handful of AZD1222 recipients were seropositive at baseline. Spike regions recognized by vaccine-associated CD4 TCRs spanned the protein, led by 160-218 and 743-854. The donor cohort was predominantly white British with a female majority, and clonal diversity may have been underestimated.

This clone was counted once. Its specificity is unknown. This CDR3 has 16 amino acids. The junction had 12 bases not matched to a gene; V was cut back by 5 bases and J by 5 bases. Germline V lookup: CDR1 MDHEN, CDR2 SYDVKM. Clones were read by immunoSEQ multiplex PCR, and TCRdb kept only the in-frame ones, dropping some. The sample holds around 180,000 clones; about 87% are singletons and the top ten take around 2.5%. The sequence came from an adult in good health. The material was peripheral blood, obtained on day 0 of MenACWY control vaccination. The V gene is TRBV28, the J gene TRBJ1-5; 7 bases line up with TRBD1. Written as DNA, the CDR3 is TGTGCCAGCAGTCCCGGTCACAGGGGATCCGATCAGCCCCAGCATTTT. Its protein is CASSPGHRGSDQPQHF.